This TCR beta chain was identified during a study of glioma-infiltrating T cells after dendritic cell vaccination (dated by TCRdb to the mid-2010s). With regard to the full study: Of the approximately 15 glioblastoma patients in the cohort, all drawn from Phase I and II dendritic cell vaccination trials, 9 were newly diagnosed and 6 had recurrent disease. Between the early 2000s and the early 2010s, patients were given autologous tumor lysate-pulsed dendritic cell vaccination. Three intradermal dendritic cell vaccine injections were administered to patients at biweekly intervals in the arm below the axilla. Deep sequencing of TCR beta CDR3 regions was used to quantify tumor-infiltrating lymphocyte content and compare tumor and blood repertoires in dendritic cell-vaccinated glioblastoma patients. Survival after dendritic cell vaccination was correlated with TCR sequencing metrics, such as TIL content and the overlap between tumor and blood repertoires. To make the vaccine, monocyte-derived dendritic cells were cultured for roughly seven days with IL-4 and GM-CSF and then pulsed overnight with autologous tumor lysate.

This clone has a single count. This clone's antigen is unknown. No qualities accompany the bases; no much larger clone lies one base away. The CDR3 goes from the cysteine to the phenylalanine over 16 residues. Only the CDR3 region is kept as DNA, spanning 48 bases read in frame from base 1. The germline V gene (reference sequence) sets CDR1 to MNHEY and CDR2 to SMNVEV. Trimming accounts for 6 bases at V and 2 bases at J, while the number of junction bases matched to no gene is 8. TCRB CDR3 regions were amplified from about 2 ug genomic DNA, or all available DNA if less, using the immunoSEQ assay. The multiplex PCR relied on 60 forward primers for TCR V beta segments and 13 reverse primers for J beta segments. To estimate the number of reads per starting template, synthetic control templates were added to each sample at limiting dilution. The Illumina HiSeq System generated sequencing reads of 87 bp. Under the source paper's analysis protocol: PCR and sequencing errors were removed by a nearest neighbor algorithm that merged closely related sequences. TCR overlap was measured as the percentage of unique tumor TCR beta sequences that were also present in the peripheral blood of the same patient. In its TCRdb copy, this immuneACCESS table keeps in-frame sequences only and misses some clones. Where compared with another copy, unresolved V genes explain less than half of these, and the others have no known cause. V and J calls and clone size follow that table, whereas D and trimming were derived from the DNA. The sample table contains about 96,000 clones; only one count was recorded for 79% of them. Of the sample, about 6.5% is held by the ten largest clones.

To be selected, patients needed enough residual fresh-frozen tumor tissue and more than two years of available survival data. An isocitrate dehydrogenase mutation was not carried by any of the glioblastoma patients, although molecular status was otherwise variable. PBMC were collected before vaccination, two weeks after the third vaccination, and at tumor progression if tumor progression occurred. Genomic DNA was extracted with the Qiagen DNeasy Blood extraction Kit. Study-level results and caveats: The cohort was small and heterogeneous, few patients had complete blood and tumor sets, and even fewer had initial-recurrent tumor pairs. TCR clonality showed no direct relationship with survival, which suggests that a diverse polyclonal response may matter. After dendritic cell vaccination, a higher estimated pretreatment TIL content predicted longer time to progression and longer overall survival. The three-group TCR overlap response model was characterized as speculative, and prospective validation of the model was stated to be required.

The chain joins TRBV27 to TRBJ2-2; 8 of the junction bases match TRBD2. The source was blood, collected before dendritic cell vaccination. The clonotype originates from a human donor with glioblastoma. Here the CDR3 is given as CASSIRGGTNTGELFF. The sequenced DNA is TGTGCCAGCAGCATTCGGGGGGGGACCAACACCGGGGAGCTGTTTTTT.